This T cell receptor beta chain was identified during a study of blood T cell repertoires in COVID-19. On the study more broadly: COVID-19 samples collected from the United States, Italy and Spain covered acute and convalescent phases.

Sequencing was performed with immunoSEQ multiplex PCR; in TCRdb, only in-frame clones are kept and a portion is missing. The top ten hold 2.5% to 3% of the sample, which has about 160,000 clones, under 80% seen once. The sample comprised peripheral blood. This clonotype was sampled from a man in his 70s with acute or convalescent COVID-19.

The CDR3 here is CASNRQGTHTQYF. In DNA, the CDR3 is TGTGCCAGCAACAGACAGGGTACGCATACGCAGTATTTT. The chain employs TRBV6-5 and TRBJ2-3, with TRBD1 identical over 7 bases. Germline V CDR1 and CDR2: MNHEY, SVGAGI. The CDR3 is 13 amino acids. Trimming at V came to 7 bases and at J to 7 bases, leaving 8 bases not matched to a gene.